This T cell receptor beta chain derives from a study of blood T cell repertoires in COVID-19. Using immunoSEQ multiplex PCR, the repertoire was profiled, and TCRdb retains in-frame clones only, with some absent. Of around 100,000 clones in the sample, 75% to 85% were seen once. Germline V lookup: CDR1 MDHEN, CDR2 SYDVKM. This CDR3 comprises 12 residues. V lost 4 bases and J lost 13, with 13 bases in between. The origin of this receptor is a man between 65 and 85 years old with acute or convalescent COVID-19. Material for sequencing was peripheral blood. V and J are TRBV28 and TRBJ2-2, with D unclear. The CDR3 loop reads CASSYHPRGLFF. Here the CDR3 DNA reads TGTGCCAGCAGTTACCACCCGAGAGGGCTGTTTTTT. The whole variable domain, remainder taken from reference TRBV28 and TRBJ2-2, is DVKVTQSSRYLVKRTGEKVFLECVQDMDHENMFWYRQDPGLGLRLIYFSYDVKMKEKGDIPEGYSVSREKKERFSLILESASTNQTSMYLCASSYHPRGLFFGEGSRLTVL.